This T cell receptor beta chain was obtained from a study of cytomegalovirus exposure and HLA in healthy donors. Study overall: It was reported in a later analysis that the 90 to 150 validation repertoires used the same platform as the approximately 620 first-cohort repertoires. Study outcomes and limitations: Accounts indicate the classifier identified cytomegalovirus status with strong specificity and sensitivity. A later analysis found first-cohort TCR clusters tended to co-occur in the 130 or so validation repertoires.

Details on this clone: Antigen unknown.

V was cut by 1 base and J by 10 bases, with 9 bases left in between. Germline V gene lookup returns CDR1 SGHNT and CDR2 YYREEE (reference sequence). The CDR3 runs 13 residues. Profiled with immunoSEQ multiplex PCR; TCRdb holds only in-frame clones, not every one. The table records fewer than 120,000 clones, approximately 89% of them present only once. The genes are TRBV5-4 and TRBJ1-6; D is unclear. Sequencing input: PBMCs. This sequence was found in a young woman in good health and CMV-seronegative. The CDR3, as DNA: TGTGCCAGCAGCTTGCCCCCTAACTCACCCCTCCACTTT. It yields the protein CASSLPPNSPLHF.